Included here is one T cell receptor beta chain sequence, with context. As yet, its antigen is unknown. One junction end disagrees with the germline gene, perhaps due to a read error. The source of the sample is a study of T cell clones after liver transplantation. For the study at large: TCRbeta sequencing after a pre-transplant mixed lymphocyte reaction identified graft-donor-reactive clones, later tracked in post-transplant blood. Study observations and caveats: Compared with third party-reactive sequences, donor-reactive ones declined more, independent of withdrawal success.

Germline lookup yields CDR1 SSHAT and CDR2 FNYEAQ (reference sequence). This CDR3 is 15 amino acids long. TCRbeta sequences of proliferating CFSE-low MLR cells were labeled alloreactive. Pre-transplant recipient cells responded to graft donor PBMCs, splenocytes, lymph-node cells, or third-party PBMCs. Data came from immunoSEQ multiplex PCR; TCRdb stores just in-frame clones and leaves some out. This sample carries under 5,000 clones, 35% to 45% of them seen once, and the ten largest clones take roughly an eighth. The sample was CD4+ T cells from cultured PBMCs. This TCR was recovered from a human patient who received a liver transplant. The graft donor may have contributed some T cells. The genes are TRBV7-7 and TRBJ1-3; D ambiguous. The CDR3, as DNA: TGTGCTAGCAGCATAGACCAGGCGCCTGGAAACACCATATATTTT. Its translation is CASSIDQAPGNTIYF.